The 14 T cell receptor beta chains reported below all come from one sample, sequenced in a study of T cell responses to AZD1222 COVID-19 vaccine. Data came from immunoSEQ multiplex PCR; TCRdb stores just in-frame clones and leaves some out. The repertoire holds roughly 110,000 clones, roughly 89% seen once, with 10% to 15% in the top ten. This specimen was peripheral blood, taken on day 0 of AZD1222 vaccination. Receptors originate from an adult in good health.

This rearrangement joins TRBV5-8 to TRBJ2-3; 8 bases are shared with TRBD1. Trimming took 1 base from V and 1 from J; bases not matched to a gene: 2. This CDR3 has 15 amino acids. Per germline, CDR1 SGHTS and CDR2 YDEGEE. DNA for the CDR3: TGTGCCAGCAGCTTGCAGGGGGCTCGCACAGATACGCAGTATTTT. Its translation: CASSLQGARTDTQYF.

V gene TRBV30 combines with J gene TRBJ2-1; possibly TRBD1 or TRBD2 for D (5 bases each). The CDR3 length is 13 residues. Germline assignment: CDR1 GTSNPN and CDR2 SVGIG (reference sequence). Trimming removed 0 bases from V and 2 bases from J, with 5 bases in between. The CDR3 region is CAWSVGAYNEQFF. The CDR3 nucleotides read TGTGCCTGGAGTGTGGGGGCCTACAATGAGCAGTTCTTC.

V gene TRBV4-3 combines with J gene TRBJ1-5, with 12 bases fitting TRBD1. The CDR3 extends over 15 amino acids. Germline-derived CDR1 and CDR2 are LGHNA and YSLEER. The V gene end was trimmed by 4 bases and the J gene end by 6 bases; junction bases not matched to a gene: 4. The CDR3 loop reads CASSRDRGLGQPQHF. For the CDR3, the DNA is TGCGCCAGCAGCCGGGACAGGGGGCTAGGTCAGCCCCAGCATTTT.

The chain employs TRBV14 and TRBJ2-1, with TRBD2 as a possible D gene (7 bases). V gave up 0 bases and J gave up 8 bases, with 17 bases separating them. The CDR3 extends over 16 amino acids. Germline CDR1 and CDR2: SGHDN and FVKESK. This CDR3 reads CASSQDPGGAGDEQFF. CDR3 nucleotides: TGTGCCAGCAGCCAAGATCCGGGGGGCGCCGGGGATGAGCAGTTCTTC.

This chain connects TRBV7-3 to TRBJ2-1, with D perhaps TRBD2 (6 bases). This CDR3 contains 15 residues. The germline V gene encodes CDR1 SGHTA and CDR2 FQGTGA. Deletions cut 5 bases from V and 3 bases from J, with 14 bases between. This CDR3 is CASSPQGLLYNEQFF. In nucleotides, the CDR3 is TGTGCCAGCAGCCCCCAGGGACTTCTCTACAATGAGCAGTTCTTC.

The genes are TRBV6-9 and TRBJ2-7, with 7 positions matching TRBD1. The CDR3 has 14 amino acids. Germline values: CDR1 MNHGY, CDR2 SVAAGI. Germline trimming cut 3 bases from V and 2 bases from J; bases unmatched to any gene: 4. The CDR3 DNA follows: TGTGCCAGCAGTTACTTTCAGGGGGCCTACGAGCAGTACTTC. The encoded protein is CASSYFQGAYEQYF.

The chain couples TRBV29-1 to TRBJ1-2; D ambiguous. The CDR3 has 14 residues. With 5 bases removed from V and 4 bases from J, the gap between germline ends came to 17 bases. The germline V gene has CDR1 SQVTM and CDR2 ANQGSEA. The CDR3 coding sequence is TGCAGCGTTATTTTTGCCAGAATGGGCTATGGCTACACCTTC. The encoded protein is CSVIFARMGYGYTF.

The V and J genes are TRBV5-6 and TRBJ1-2; TRBD1 matches at 9 bases. This CDR3 is 13 amino acids long. Germline values: CDR1 SGHDT, CDR2 YYEEEE. Trimming took 4 bases from V and 8 from J; bases not matched to a gene: 6. The CDR3 loop reads CASSRQGGSGYTF. In DNA, the CDR3 is TGTGCCAGCAGCCGACAGGGGGGATCCGGCTACACCTTC.

The chain carries TRBV28 and TRBJ2-2; D may be TRBD1 (6 bases). The CDR3 is made up of 12 amino acids. Trimming removed 5 bases from V and 7 bases from J, with 8 bases in between. Per the germline V gene, CDR1 is MDHEN and CDR2 is SYDVKM. CDR3 coding DNA: TGTGCCAGCAGTGCAGGGGTCGGGGAGCTGTTTTTT. It translates to CASSAGVGELFF.

This chain joins TRBV19 and TRBJ1-4; tentative D call: TRBD1 (5 bases). In germline, CDR1 is LNHDA, CDR2 SQIVND (reference sequence). The V and J ends lost 5 bases and 3 bases respectively, with 10 bases between them. This CDR3 spans 14 amino acids. The CDR3 sequence is CASSLRQSNEKLFF. In DNA form, the CDR3 reads TGTGCCAGTAGTCTCCGACAGTCTAATGAAAAACTGTTTTTT.

The CDR3 loop is CASSRSGKAGPGNTIYF. The CDR3 region has the DNA TGTGCCAGCAGCCGATCCGGAAAAGCGGGCCCCGGAAACACCATATATTTT. The chain joins TRBV7-9 to TRBJ1-3; no clear D. CDR3 size: 17 residues. V was clipped by 5 bases and J by 4 bases, with 21 bases between them. Germline CDR1 and CDR2: SEHNR and FQNEAQ (reference sequence).

The CDR3 nucleotides read TGTGCCAGCTCACCGCAGAAGGGCACTGAAGCTTTCTTT. It yields the protein CASSPQKGTEAFF. The rearrangement uses TRBV18 and TRBJ1-1; D is unresolved. CDR1 and CDR2 (germline): KGHSH, LQKENI. The V gene lost 3 bases and the J gene lost 4 bases, with 9 bases spanning the gap. This CDR3 is 13 amino acids long.

The chain joins TRBV7-9 to TRBJ2-7, with D possibly matching TRBD2 (5 bases). There are 15 residues in the CDR3. Germline CDR1 SEHNR, CDR2 FQNEAQ (reference sequence). Trimming took 5 bases from V and 2 from J, leaving 16 bases between them. CDR3 in amino acids: CASSPKSGFPYEQYF. The CDR3 bases are TGTGCCAGCAGCCCGAAATCGGGGTTCCCCTACGAGCAGTACTTC.

The rearrangement links TRBV5-1 to TRBJ1-1; D not certain. V gave up 4 bases and J gave up 4 bases, with 11 bases separating them. The CDR3 length is 13 residues. The germline V gene encodes CDR1 SGHRS and CDR2 YFSETQ. The DNA for the CDR3 is TGCGCCAGCAGCCGCGGAGTCCCCACTGAAGCTTTCTTT. Protein product: CASSRGVPTEAFF.